One sample yielded the 5 T cell receptor beta chains listed below, sequenced in a study of tumor-infiltrating lymphocytes in localized non-small cell lung cancer. TCRdb's copy holds only in-frame clones and misses some; the assay was immunoSEQ multiplex PCR. The table records some 6,000 clones, 81% of them present only once. The source material was lung tumor tissue. All receptors derive from a human donor with non-small cell lung cancer.

CDR3 nucleotide sequence: TGTGCCAGCAGTCGCTCTCGGGGCCCCTCTAGCACAGATACGCAGTATTTT. It translates to CASSRSRGPSSTDTQYF. The genes are TRBV11-2 and TRBJ2-3; D is tentatively TRBD1 or TRBD2 (5 bases each). This CDR3 comprises 17 residues. Germline assignment: CDR1 SGHAT and CDR2 FQNNGV. The V end was cut by 6 bases, the J end by 0 bases, with 19 bases between.

CDR3: CAWSPAGQEEFF. The CDR3 nucleotides are TGTGCCTGGAGTCCTGCGGGGCAAGAGGAGTTCTTC. The chain uses TRBV30 and TRBJ2-1; tentative D call: TRBD2 (6 bases). This CDR3 is 12 amino acids long. Per germline, CDR1 GTSNPN and CDR2 SVGIG (reference sequence). V lost 2 bases, J lost 14 bases, and 16 bases lay in between.

This clone is a singleton in its sample. The chain couples TRBV6-5 to TRBJ2-7; 10 bases fit TRBD2. The CDR3 length is 15 residues. Looked up from germline, CDR1 is MNHEY and CDR2 is SVGAGI. The ends lost 2 bases at V and 4 bases at J; junction bases unmatched: 5. The CDR3 DNA reads TGTGCCAGCAGTTACAATCTAGCGGGAGCGTACGAGCAGTACTTC. Translated: CASSYNLAGAYEQYF.

The sample holds a few counts of this clone. The rearrangement joins TRBV29-1 to TRBJ2-3, with 7 bases that match TRBD1. The CDR3 totals 12 residues. Per the germline V gene, CDR1 is SQVTM and CDR2 is ANQGSEA. V trimming: 7 bases; J trimming: 6 bases; junction bases outside the gene matches: 7. CDR3 residues: CSGSGGDDTQYF. CDR3 DNA sequence: TGCAGCGGATCAGGGGGTGACGATACGCAGTATTTT.

The chain uses TRBV29-1 and TRBJ1-1; tentatively, D is TRBD1 (5 bases). The length of the CDR3 is 13 residues. The germline V and J ends were trimmed by 1 base and 5 bases, with 11 bases remaining between them. Germline CDR1 and CDR2: SQVTM and ANQGSEA. CDR3: CSVEGQGRTEAFF. As DNA, the CDR3 is TGCAGCGTTGAAGGGCAGGGTAGGACTGAAGCTTTCTTT.